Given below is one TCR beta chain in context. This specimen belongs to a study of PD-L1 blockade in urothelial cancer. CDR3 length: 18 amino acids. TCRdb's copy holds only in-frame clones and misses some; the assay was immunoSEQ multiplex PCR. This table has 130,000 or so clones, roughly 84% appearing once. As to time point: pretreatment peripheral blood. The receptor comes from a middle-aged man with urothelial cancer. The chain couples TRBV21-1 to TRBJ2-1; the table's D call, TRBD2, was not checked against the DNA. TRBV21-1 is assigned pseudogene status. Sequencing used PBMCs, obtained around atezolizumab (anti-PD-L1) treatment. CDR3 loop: CASSKEAAGGPNETEQFF. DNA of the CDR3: TGTGCCAGCAGCAAAGAGGCAGCGGGAGGGCCAAATGAGACTGAGCAGTTCTTC.